This TCR beta chain appears in the sequencing data of a study of cytomegalovirus exposure and HLA in healthy donors. Overall study findings and caveats: The investigators catalogued 150 to 200 TCR beta chains as cytomegalovirus-associated. Analysis was carried out at a later point, and it linked a missense DCLRE1C variant to TCR beta V- and J-gene trimming. Presence/absence analyses assumed roughly uniform sequencing depth across donors, which may not hold.

This clone was seen a handful of times. Antigen unknown. The PCR employed 60 Vbeta primers together with 13 Jbeta primers. Here immunoSEQ multiplex PCR was the method, and the copy in TCRdb shows in-frame clones only, minus some. This table has roughly 110,000 clones, around 76% appearing once. The TCR was taken from a woman between 45 and 60 years old in good health and CMV-seropositive. Material for sequencing was PBMCs.

The CDR3 region is CASSLPRPGELFF. CDR3 DNA: TGTGCCAGCAGCTTACCCCGTCCCGGGGAGCTGTTTTTT. The chain joins TRBV7-3 to TRBJ2-2; D gene uncertain. CDR1 and CDR2 (germline): SGHTA, FQGTGA. Trimming removed 2 bases at V and 6 bases at J, with 7 bases between. The length of the CDR3 is 13 residues.